This T cell receptor beta chain derives from a study of OX40 agonist ivuxolimab in advanced cancers. Study summary: Cancers in dose escalation were hepatocellular, melanoma, renal cell and head and neck.

The CDR3 extends over 14 amino acids. Germline V gives CDR1 KGHSH, CDR2 LQKENI. The germline V and J ends were trimmed by 6 bases and 5 bases, with 14 bases remaining between them. This table comes from immunoSEQ multiplex PCR, and its TCRdb copy is limited to in-frame clones, with some not included. This sample has approximately 60,000 clones, with about 83% found just once. The specimen comprised CD4+ or CD8+ T cells sorted from blood, sampled in a trial of the OX40 agonist ivuxolimab. This chain links TRBV18 with TRBJ1-5; maybe TRBD1 (5 bases). This clonotype originated in an adult with an advanced solid tumor such as melanoma, head and neck, liver or kidney cancer. The DNA of the CDR3 is TGTGCCAGCTCCCCCGGGCGGGGCCATCAGCCCCAGCATTTT. Translating gives CASSPGRGHQPQHF.